This is a list of T cell receptor beta chains from one sample in a study of cytotoxic CD8 clonotypes in ibrutinib-treated CLL. Assay used: immunoSEQ multiplex PCR; TCRdb lists only in-frame clones, some missing. The sample yields 200,000 to 250,000 clones, 70% to 75% seen once. The sample in question was PBMCs, obtained after 12 months of ibrutinib treatment. The receptors shown here come from a human donor with chronic lymphocytic leukemia. CDR3s include the opening cysteine and the closing phenylalanine or tryptophan. D genes are given only for firm matches. Clone size, where shown, is once, few, many, or a class for clones that have expanded.

cdr3_nt cdr3_aa v_call clone_size d_call j_call
TGCAGCGTTGAAGGACGGTATGGCTACACCTTC CSVEGRYGYTF TRBV29-1 - - TRBJ1-2
TGTGCCAGCAGCCAAGCCCAAGGGGCGGGCCTAACGAGGGAGCAGTACTTC CASSQAQGAGLTREQYF TRBV4-2 few - TRBJ2-7
TGCAGTGAGGGAGGGGGACTCGAGCAGTACTTC CSEGGGLEQYF TRBV20-1 - - TRBJ2-7
TGTGCCTGGAGTGTGATGGGACGGGGCTACGAGCAGTACTTC CAWSVMGRGYEQYF TRBV30 - - TRBJ2-7
TGTGCCAGCAGCGCCCAGGGGAAGGTGGTTGGCTACACCTTC CASSAQGKVVGYTF TRBV9 - - TRBJ1-2
TGTGCCAGCTCCAACCACGGGAGTGGGCCCCAGCATTTT CASSNHGSGPQHF TRBV18 - - TRBJ1-5
TGTGCCAGTAGATCTTCCGACCGGGTCTATAATTCACCCCTCCACTTT CASRSSDRVYNSPLHF TRBV19 - - TRBJ1-6
TGTGCCAGCAGCTTAGGCGGATTCGGGGAGCTGTTTTTT CASSLGGFGELFF TRBV7-9 - - TRBJ2-2
TGTGCTAGCAGCTTGATAGGGACGAAGAATGAGCAGTTCTTC CASSLIGTKNEQFF TRBV7-7 - - TRBJ2-1
TGCAGCGTTGAAACGACAGTAAGCACAGATACGCAGTATTTT CSVETTVSTDTQYF TRBV29-1 few - TRBJ2-3
TGTGCCAGCAGTTCTACACCAAACTATGGCTACACCTTC CASSSTPNYGYTF TRBV6-6 - - TRBJ1-2
TGTGCCAGCAGCTTTTTCGGCCAAAGCTCCTACGAGCAGTACTTC CASSFFGQSSYEQYF TRBV11-2 - - TRBJ2-7
TGTGCCAGCAGTGAATATGTCGGCACTGAAGCTTTCTTT CASSEYVGTEAFF TRBV25-1 - - TRBJ1-1
TGTGCCAGCAGTGAAGTCCGCCAAGGGAATGAAAAACTGTTTTTT CASSEVRQGNEKLFF TRBV2 - - TRBJ1-4
TGTGCCAGCAGCCTCGGAGGGACAGGGGGTTACGCCTACGAGCAGTACTTC CASSLGGTGGYAYEQYF TRBV5-6 - TRBD1 TRBJ2-7
TGTGCCAGCAGCCCCCCCGGGGGTCTAAACAATGAGCAGTTCTTC CASSPPGGLNNEQFF TRBV5-4 - - TRBJ2-1
TGTGCCTGGACCAGATCTGGGGGCGCGGGAGATACGCAGTATTTT CAWTRSGGAGDTQYF TRBV30 once - TRBJ2-3
TGTGCCAGCAGGGGGACTAGATACACCGGGGAGCTGTTTTTT CASRGTRYTGELFF TRBV2 many TRBD2 TRBJ2-2
TGCGCCAGCAGCACGGGGAACCAAGAGACCCAGTACTTC CASSTGNQETQYF TRBV5-1 once - TRBJ2-5
TGTGCCAGCAGTTTGGGGGGCCACTCTAACTATGGCTACACCTTC CASSLGGHSNYGYTF TRBV28 few - TRBJ1-2